These T cell receptor beta chains were read from a single sample in a study of T cell responses to AZD1222 COVID-19 vaccine. Assay used: immunoSEQ multiplex PCR; TCRdb lists only in-frame clones, some missing. The sample has under 100,000 clones; over 75% are singletons. The sequencing here drew on peripheral blood, taken 28 days after the second AZD1222 dose. The receptors were sampled from an adult who received the AZD1222 COVID-19 vaccine. CDR3s include the opening cysteine and the closing phenylalanine or tryptophan. D genes are given only for firm matches. Size is stated for part of the rows, as once, few or many counts, or as a class when the clone is expanded.

size: .; V: TRBV3-1/TRBV3-2; J: TRBJ2-3; D: TRBD2; CDR3: CASSPSGVSTDTQYF; DNA: TGTGCCAGCAGTCCTAGCGGGGTTAGCACAGATACGCAGTATTTT
size: .; V: TRBV7-2; J: TRBJ2-3; D: TRBD2; CDR3: CASRASGSSGDTQYF; DNA: TGTGCCAGCAGGGCTAGCGGGAGCTCTGGAGATACGCAGTATTTT
size: .; V: TRBV4-3; J: TRBJ1-5; D: .; CDR3: CASSQTLTEPQHF; DNA: TGCGCCAGCAGCCAGACCCTGACAGAGCCCCAGCATTTT
size: .; V: TRBV7-2; J: TRBJ1-2; D: TRBD1; CDR3: CASSWDRGNYGYTF; DNA: TGTGCCAGCAGCTGGGACAGAGGAAACTATGGCTACACCTTC
size: .; V: TRBV11-3; J: TRBJ1-1; D: TRBD1; CDR3: CASSNAGTGGSEAFF; DNA: TGTGCCAGCAGCAACGCCGGGACAGGGGGCTCTGAAGCTTTCTTT
size: .; V: TRBV4-3; J: TRBJ1-2; D: .; CDR3: CASSPTPGPYGYTF; DNA: TGCGCCAGCAGCCCCACCCCAGGGCCCTATGGCTACACCTTC
size: .; V: TRBV10-3; J: TRBJ2-3; D: .; CDR3: CAISESSGSADTQYF; DNA: TGTGCCATCAGTGAGTCGTCCGGAAGCGCAGATACGCAGTATTTT
size: few; V: TRBV7-9; J: TRBJ1-6; D: TRBD1; CDR3: CASSSGQGKAPLHF; DNA: TGTGCCAGCAGCTCGGGACAGGGGAAAGCACCCCTCCACTTT
size: .; V: TRBV5-8; J: TRBJ2-1; D: TRBD1; CDR3: CASSLRQGRVDEQFF; DNA: TGTGCCAGCAGCTTAAGACAGGGGAGAGTCGATGAGCAGTTCTTC
size: few; V: TRBV5-1; J: TRBJ1-1; D: .; CDR3: CASSLDGGMNTEAFF; DNA: TGCGCCAGCAGCTTGGATGGGGGGATGAACACTGAAGCTTTCTTT
size: .; V: TRBV7-6; J: TRBJ1-2; D: TRBD1; CDR3: CASSLSGTGIDGYTF; DNA: TGTGCCAGCAGCTTATCAGGGACAGGGATAGATGGCTACACCTTC